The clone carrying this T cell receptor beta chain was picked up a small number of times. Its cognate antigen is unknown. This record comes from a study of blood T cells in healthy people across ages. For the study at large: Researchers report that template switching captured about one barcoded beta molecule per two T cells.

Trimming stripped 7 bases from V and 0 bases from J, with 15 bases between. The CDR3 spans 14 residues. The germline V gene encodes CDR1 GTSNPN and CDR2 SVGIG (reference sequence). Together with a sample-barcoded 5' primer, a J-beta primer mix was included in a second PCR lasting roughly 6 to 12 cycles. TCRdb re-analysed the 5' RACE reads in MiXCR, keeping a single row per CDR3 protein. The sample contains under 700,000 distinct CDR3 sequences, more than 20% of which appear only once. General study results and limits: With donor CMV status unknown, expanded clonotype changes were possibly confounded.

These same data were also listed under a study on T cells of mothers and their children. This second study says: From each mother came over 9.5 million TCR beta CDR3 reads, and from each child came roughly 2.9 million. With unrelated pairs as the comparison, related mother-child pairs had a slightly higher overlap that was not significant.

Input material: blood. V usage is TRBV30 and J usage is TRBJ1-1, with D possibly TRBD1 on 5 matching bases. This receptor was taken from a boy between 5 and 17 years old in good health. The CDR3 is CASRPGPLNTEAFF. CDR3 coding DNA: TGTGCCTCCCGGCCAGGGCCTTTGAACACTGAAGCTTTCTTT.